These 9 T cell receptor beta chains share one sample of origin, sequenced in a study of T cell responses to AZD1222 COVID-19 vaccine. The data were produced by immunoSEQ multiplex PCR, yet TCRdb's version contains in-frame clones alone and is incomplete. The table has about 190,000 clones, over 80% seen once. Here the sequenced sample was peripheral blood, taken on day 0 of MenACWY control vaccination. The receptor source for this set is an adult in good health.

The CDR3 bases are TGTGCCAGTAGACCTAGCACAGATACGCAGTATTTT. Its protein is CASRPSTDTQYF. The genes are TRBV6-2 or TRBV6-3 and TRBJ2-3; D unresolved. V lost 9 bases, J lost 0 bases, and 7 bases lay in between. There are 12 residues in the CDR3. The germline CDR1 and CDR2 sequences are MNHEY and SVGEGT.

V gene TRBV14 combines with J gene TRBJ1-1, with D unclear. Trimming removed 3 bases at V and 1 base at J, with 9 bases between. Per germline, CDR1 SGHDN and CDR2 FVKESK. This CDR3 spans 14 amino acids. The CDR3 here is CASSHEAQNTEAFF. In DNA form, the CDR3 reads TGTGCCAGCAGCCATGAGGCTCAGAACACTGAAGCTTTCTTT.

This sequence joins TRBV19 and TRBJ1-2; D perhaps matches TRBD1 (5 bases). The CDR3 length is 14 residues. CDR1 LNHDA and CDR2 SQIVND come from the germline V gene (reference sequence). V was pared by 4 bases and J by 8 bases, with 17 bases between. CDR3 DNA sequence: TGTGCCAGTAGTACCGGCGGGGGAATAGGCGGCTACACCTTC. The encoded protein is CASSTGGGIGGYTF.

J is TRBJ2-3 and V is TRBV5-1; weak D call: TRBD1 (5 bases). The CDR3 has 15 residues. The V end was cut by 0 bases, the J end by 2 bases, with 10 bases between. From germline, CDR1 is SGHRS and CDR2 YFSETQ. The CDR3 here is CASSLVGPDTDTQYF. DNA of the CDR3: TGCGCCAGCAGCTTGGTGGGGCCTGACACAGATACGCAGTATTTT.

V gene TRBV21-1 combines with J gene TRBJ1-3. TRBV21-1 is classified as a pseudogene. The CDR3 length is 14 residues. This chain's CDR3 is CASSNRRSGNTIYF. The DNA of the CDR3 is TGTGCCAGCAGCAATCGACGCTCTGGAAACACCATATATTTT.

The chain links TRBV29-1 to TRBJ2-1; 7 positions agree with TRBD2. Germline loops: CDR1 SQVTM, CDR2 ANQGSEA. This CDR3 has 13 amino acids. V shed 5 bases and J 2 bases; nucleotides not matched to a gene: 3. The CDR3 loop is CSVREAAYNEQFF. Written as DNA, the CDR3 is TGCAGCGTTCGGGAGGCCGCCTACAATGAGCAGTTCTTC.

This clone has just one count. The chain recombines TRBV19 with TRBJ1-5; D may be TRBD1 (5 bases). Trimming took 4 bases from V and 5 from J, leaving 12 bases between them. Germline V lookup: CDR1 LNHDA, CDR2 SQIVND (reference sequence). This CDR3 is built from 14 residues. The chain's CDR3 is CASSREGLYQPQHF. CDR3 DNA: TGTGCCAGTAGTAGGGAGGGGCTATATCAGCCCCAGCATTTT.

The V call is TRBV7-8, the J call TRBJ1-1; 8 positions agree with TRBD1. CDR1 and CDR2 from the germline V gene are SGHVS and FQNEAQ. After removal of 6 bases from V and 0 bases from J, the junction contained 12 bases not matched to a gene. The CDR3 has 17 amino acids. CDR3 region: CASRRQGTALLNTEAFF. The CDR3 DNA sequence: TGTGCCAGCAGGCGACAGGGGACGGCTCTCTTGAACACTGAAGCTTTCTTT.

The chain joins TRBV5-6 to TRBJ2-1; TRBD2 aligns across 10 bases. Germline V gene lookup returns CDR1 SGHDT and CDR2 YYEEEE. The CDR3 spans 17 residues. J gave up 6 bases and V 6 bases, and 15 bases lay outside the gene matches. The CDR3 protein is CASNPGLSGRDFNEQFF. The CDR3 coding sequence is TGTGCCAGCAACCCCGGACTCAGCGGGAGGGATTTCAATGAGCAGTTCTTC.